Below are 27 T cell receptor beta chains sequenced from a single sample in a study of memory CD4+ T cells and cytomegalovirus serostatus. Assay used: immunoSEQ multiplex PCR; TCRdb lists only in-frame clones, some missing. Of some 80,000 clones in the sample, around 80% were seen once. The sort gate was single viable CD3+CD4+CD8-CD45RO+ cells for memory CD4+ T cells. The sequenced material came from memory CD4+ T cells from blood. The receptors come from an adult in good health and CMV-seronegative.

This clone appeared a few times. This sequence joins TRBV19 and TRBJ1-1, with D perhaps TRBD1 (6 bases). Germline CDR1 is LNHDA and CDR2 is SQIVND (reference sequence). The CDR3 has 14 amino acids. V was pared by 3 bases and J by 4 bases, with 12 bases between. The CDR3 coding sequence is TGTGCCAGTAGTATTGGGGGCCAGAGCACTGAAGCTTTCTTT. This gives the protein CASSIGGQSTEAFF. Using reference TRBV19 and TRBJ1-1 for the parts outside the CDR3, the full variable domain is DGGITQSPKYLFRKEGQNVTLSCEQNLNHDAMYWYRQDPGQGLRLIYYSQIVNDFQKGDIAEGYSVSREKKESFPLTVTSAQKNPTAFYLCASSIGGQSTEAFFGQGTRLTVV.

This chain uses TRBV7-2 with TRBJ2-1; 8 bases align to TRBD2. With V trimmed by 2 bases and J by 4 bases, 4 bases remained unmatched. There are 15 residues in the CDR3. CDR1 and CDR2 from the germline V gene are SGHTA and FQGNSA. CDR3 region: CASSLRRGDYNEQFF. For the CDR3, the DNA is TGTGCCAGCAGCTTAAGGCGGGGGGATTACAATGAGCAGTTCTTC.

This chain connects TRBV28 to TRBJ2-5, with D uncertain. V lost 6 bases to trimming and J lost 5 bases, with 13 bases between them. Germline CDR1 is MDHEN and CDR2 is SYDVKM. The CDR3 has 13 amino acids. The CDR3 is CASSRAGAETQYF. CDR3 DNA: TGTGCCAGCAGCCGTGCTGGTGCGGAGACCCAGTACTTC.

This chain links TRBV27 with TRBJ2-3; D gene unclear. This CDR3 region has 13 residues. Germline lookup yields CDR1 MNHEY and CDR2 SMNVEV (reference sequence). Trimming removed 2 bases from V and 4 bases from J, with 7 bases in between. The CDR3 DNA sequence: TGTGCCAGCAGTTTACGGCTTGCAGATACGCAGTATTTT. This encodes CASSLRLADTQYF.

The gene calls are TRBV6-1 and TRBJ2-3; D is ambiguous. V was pared by 6 bases and J by 5 bases, with 15 bases between. This CDR3 is 14 amino acids long. The germline V gene has CDR1 MNHNS and CDR2 SASEGT. CDR3 residues: CASSSTVGGDTQYF. The CDR3 DNA sequence: TGTGCCAGCAGCTCGACCGTGGGTGGAGATACGCAGTATTTT.

The genes are TRBV15 and TRBJ1-2; D is undetermined. Germline V gives CDR1 LNHNV, CDR2 YYDKDF (reference sequence). The CDR3 sequence is 13 residues long. Trimming took 0 bases from V and 6 from J, leaving 8 bases between them. Here the CDR3 reads CATSREAIDGYTF. CDR3 nucleotide sequence: TGTGCCACCAGCAGAGAGGCGATTGATGGCTACACCTTC. Based on the CDR3 plus reference TRBV15 and TRBJ1-2, the full variable domain is DAMVIQNPRYQVTQFGKPVTLSCSQTLNHNVMYWYQQKSSQAPKLLFHYYDKDFNNEADTPDNFQSRRPNTSFCFLDIRSPGLGDTAMYLCATSREAIDGYTFGSGTRLTVV.

The chain recombines TRBV7-8 with TRBJ1-5; tentatively, D is TRBD1 (5 bases). This CDR3 has 16 amino acids. Per the germline V gene, CDR1 is SGHVS and CDR2 is FQNEAQ. With 4 bases removed from V and 3 bases from J, the gap between germline ends came to 16 bases. The CDR3 nucleotides read TGTGCCAGCAGCTCCCCTGGGGGAGGCCCCAATCAGCCCCAGCATTTT. Its translation: CASSSPGGGPNQPQHF. Full variable domain (remainder filled in from reference TRBV7-8 and TRBJ1-5): GAGVSQSPRYKVAKRGQDVALRCDPISGHVSLFWYQQALGQGPEFLTYFQNEAQLDKSGLPSDRFFAERPEGSVSTLKIQRTQQEDSAVYLCASSSPGGGPNQPQHFGDGTRLSIL.

This sequence joins TRBV5-5 and TRBJ2-7; D is uncertain. Germline V gene sequence: CDR1 SGHKS, CDR2 YYEKEE (reference sequence). Trimming took off 2 bases at V and 3 bases at J, with 15 bases between the two ends. CDR3 length: 15 amino acids. Written as DNA, the CDR3 is TGTGCCAGCAGCTTTTTCCCGGGCCAAAACTACGAGCAGTACTTC. It translates to CASSFFPGQNYEQYF.

As regards this clone: Since no conserved phenylalanine or tryptophan closes the CDR3, a read error is the likely cause. J is TRBJ1-2 and V is TRBV29-1, with 8 bases fitting TRBD1. V lost 2 bases, J lost 6 bases, and 8 bases stayed unmatched. Looked up from germline, CDR1 is SQVTM and CDR2 is ANQGSEA. The CDR3 consists of 14 residues. Here the CDR3 DNA reads TGCAGCGTTGAAAGGACAGGGAGTCCGGATGGCTACACCATC. It translates to CSVERTGSPDGYTI.

The chain couples TRBV5-1 to TRBJ1-4; D may be TRBD1 (5 bases). Trimming cost V 4 bases and J 5 bases, with 12 bases left between them. The CDR3 totals 14 residues. The germline V gene has CDR1 SGHRS and CDR2 YFSETQ. The CDR3 sequence is CASSVGLGNEKLFF. Here the CDR3 DNA reads TGCGCCAGCAGCGTGGGACTCGGCAATGAAAAACTGTTTTTT.

The chain joins TRBV9 to TRBJ1-2; TRBD1 agrees at 7 bases. Losses at the gene ends were 0 bases for V and 4 bases for J; bases not matched to a gene: 6. Germline V lookup: CDR1 SGDLS, CDR2 YYNGEE. This CDR3 contains 15 residues. DNA of the CDR3: TGTGCCAGCAGCGTAGATCCAAGGGACAGCTATGGCTACACCTTC. Protein product: CASSVDPRDSYGYTF.

The chain recombines TRBV30 with TRBJ1-2; D might be TRBD1 (5 bases). Germline CDR1 is GTSNPN and CDR2 is SVGIG (reference sequence). Trimming removed 2 bases from V and 7 bases from J, with 20 bases in between. CDR3 length: 15 residues. In nucleotides, the CDR3 is TGTGCCTGGAGTCCCTTCCACGGGGGAGAGGGTGGCTACACCTTC. It codes for CAWSPFHGGEGGYTF. Using reference TRBV30 and TRBJ1-2 for the parts outside the CDR3, the full variable domain is SQTIHQWPATLVQPVGSPLSLECTVEGTSNPNLYWYRQAAGRGLQLLFYSVGIGQISSEVPQNLSASRPQDRQFILSSKKLLLSDSGFYLCAWSPFHGGEGGYTFGSGTRLTVV.

The chain couples TRBV15 to TRBJ2-3; the D gene is possibly TRBD1 (6 bases). The CDR3 is 14 amino acids. Germline V gene sequence: CDR1 LNHNV, CDR2 YYDKDF (reference sequence). The V gene lost 5 bases and the J gene lost 7 bases, with 16 bases spanning the gap. CDR3 loop: CATSGQSGVNTQYF. The DNA for the CDR3 is TGTGCCACCAGCGGACAGTCAGGGGTTAATACGCAGTATTTT.

V and J are TRBV6-1 and TRBJ1-6, with TRBD1 as a possible D gene (6 bases). The V gene's germline CDR1 is MNHNS and CDR2 SASEGT. The CDR3 is made up of 14 amino acids. Trimming took off 4 bases at V and 9 bases at J, with 13 bases between the two ends. CDR3 amino acids: CASSVQGFGSPLHF. In nucleotides, the CDR3 is TGTGCCAGCAGTGTGCAGGGGTTCGGTTCACCCCTCCACTTT.

This rearrangement joins TRBV15 to TRBJ2-7; D may match TRBD1 or TRBD2 (6 bases each). Germline V gene data show CDR1 as LNHNV and CDR2 as YYDKDF (reference sequence). This CDR3 has 14 residues. Trimming removed 3 bases at V and 6 bases at J, with 15 bases between. The CDR3 loop is CATSRPGGGTEQYF. In DNA, the CDR3 is TGTGCCACCAGCAGGCCTGGGGGCGGGACCGAGCAGTACTTC.

V usage is TRBV28 and J usage is TRBJ1-1, with D hard to call. V was trimmed by 6 bases and J by 4 bases, leaving 9 bases between them. The CDR3 contains 12 residues. In germline, CDR1 is MDHEN, CDR2 SYDVKM. The DNA for the CDR3 is TGTGCCAGCAGAGTAAGGGCCACTGAAGCTTTCTTT. Translated: CASRVRATEAFF.

The V call is TRBV7-2, the J call TRBJ2-3; 10 positions match TRBD2. CDR3 size: 20 residues. The V segment lost 0 bases and the J segment 1 base; nucleotides outside the gene matches: 13. Germline V gives CDR1 SGHTA, CDR2 FQGNSA. In nucleotides, the CDR3 is TGTGCCAGCAGCTTAGCCTTGCAGCGGGGGGGCGTTTTAGGCACAGATACGCAGTATTTT. It codes for CASSLALQRGGVLGTDTQYF.

The chain links TRBV19 to TRBJ1-1; D uncertain. Trimming cost V 8 bases and J 2 bases, with 9 bases left between them. Germline assignment: CDR1 LNHDA and CDR2 SQIVND (reference sequence). The CDR3 covers 12 residues. The chain's CDR3 is CASLQRNTEAFF. The CDR3 DNA follows: TGTGCCAGTCTCCAGAGAAACACTGAAGCTTTCTTT.

In nucleotides, the CDR3 is TGTGCCAGCTCACCACTCGACAGGGCGGTGGACGGAAACACCATATATTTT. Protein product: CASSPLDRAVDGNTIYF. The chain combines TRBV18 with TRBJ1-3; 7 bases agree with TRBD1. J lost 4 bases, V lost 1 base, and 10 bases had no gene match. This CDR3 is 17 amino acids long. CDR1 is KGHSH and CDR2 is LQKENI in the germline V gene.

This chain links TRBV28 with TRBJ1-1, with a possible D match to TRBD1 (6 bases). The length of the CDR3 is 17 residues. Trimming stripped 7 bases from V and 2 bases from J, with 23 bases between. Germline V gene data show CDR1 as MDHEN and CDR2 as SYDVKM. This CDR3 is CASTTWTAPGRNTEAFF. CDR3 DNA: TGTGCCAGCACCACTTGGACAGCCCCCGGCCGTAACACTGAAGCTTTCTTT.

The chain employs TRBV5-1 and TRBJ1-2, with a weak D call TRBD1 (5 bases). V was clipped by 4 bases and J by 8 bases, with 15 bases between them. Germline V gene data show CDR1 as SGHRS and CDR2 as YFSETQ. The CDR3 runs to 13 residues. CDR3 nucleotide sequence: TGCGCCAGCAGCCGAGACAGATTGGGAGGCTACACCTTC. Translating gives CASSRDRLGGYTF. The complete variable domain, with remaining parts taken from reference TRBV5-1 and TRBJ1-2, reads KAGVTQTPRYLIKTRGQQVTLSCSPISGHRSVSWYQQTPGQGLQFLFEYFSETQRNKGNFPGRFSGRQFSNSRSEMNVSTLELGDSALYLCASSRDRLGGYTFGSGTRLTVV.

DNA for the CDR3: TGTGCCAGCACCCGGGCCACGAACACTGAAGCTTTCTTT. Its translation: CASTRATNTEAFF. This chain connects TRBV6-1 to TRBJ1-1, with D uncertain. The CDR3 has 13 amino acids. In germline, CDR1 is MNHNS, CDR2 SASEGT. V lost 7 bases, J lost 1 base, and 10 bases lay in between.

The chain is built from TRBV2 and TRBJ1-2; possible D gene TRBD1, 5 bases. The CDR3 is 16 amino acids. V lost 5 bases, J lost 1 base, and 17 bases lay in between. Germline CDR1 is SNHLY and CDR2 is FYNNEI. The CDR3 region is CASSPRTGVYNYGYTF. The CDR3 region has the DNA TGTGCCAGCAGTCCCCGTACAGGCGTCTATAACTATGGCTACACCTTC.

This chain joins TRBV7-2 and TRBJ1-5, with 10 bases lining up with TRBD1. The CDR3 length is 16 residues. Germline trimming cut 3 bases from V and 2 bases from J; bases unmatched to any gene: 4. CDR1 and CDR2 from the germline V gene are SGHTA and FQGNSA. CDR3 amino acids: CASSFTGTGGNQPQHF. CDR3 in DNA: TGTGCCAGCAGCTTCACCGGGACAGGGGGCAATCAGCCCCAGCATTTT.

V usage is TRBV7-2 and J usage is TRBJ2-5; TRBD2 matches at 14 bases. Germline CDR1 and CDR2: SGHTA and FQGNSA. This CDR3 region has 16 residues. V was pared by 0 bases and J by 4 bases, with 1 base of the junction left unmatched. The CDR3 spells CASSLAGTSGGETQYF. CDR3 DNA sequence: TGTGCCAGCAGCTTAGCGGGGACTAGCGGGGGAGAGACCCAGTACTTC.

CDR3 nucleotides: TGTGCCAGCACCGGGGCAGGGGATTCACCCCTCCACTTT. Translating gives CASTGAGDSPLHF. This sequence joins TRBV7-2 and TRBJ1-6; D is possibly TRBD1 (6 bases). This CDR3 contains 13 residues. Trimming shortened V by 7 bases and J by 8 bases, and 12 bases separated the two germline ends. Germline V gene lookup returns CDR1 SGHTA and CDR2 FQGNSA.

This clone was counted a few times. The V gene is TRBV5-4, the J gene TRBJ1-1; 8 nucleotides align to TRBD1. V shed 2 bases and J 7 bases; nucleotides not matched to a gene: 7. Germline assignment: CDR1 SGHNT and CDR2 YYREEE (reference sequence). The CDR3 totals 14 residues. CDR3 loop: CASSFRQGKVEAFF. CDR3 nucleotides: TGTGCCAGCAGCTTTCGACAGGGGAAAGTTGAAGCTTTCTTT.